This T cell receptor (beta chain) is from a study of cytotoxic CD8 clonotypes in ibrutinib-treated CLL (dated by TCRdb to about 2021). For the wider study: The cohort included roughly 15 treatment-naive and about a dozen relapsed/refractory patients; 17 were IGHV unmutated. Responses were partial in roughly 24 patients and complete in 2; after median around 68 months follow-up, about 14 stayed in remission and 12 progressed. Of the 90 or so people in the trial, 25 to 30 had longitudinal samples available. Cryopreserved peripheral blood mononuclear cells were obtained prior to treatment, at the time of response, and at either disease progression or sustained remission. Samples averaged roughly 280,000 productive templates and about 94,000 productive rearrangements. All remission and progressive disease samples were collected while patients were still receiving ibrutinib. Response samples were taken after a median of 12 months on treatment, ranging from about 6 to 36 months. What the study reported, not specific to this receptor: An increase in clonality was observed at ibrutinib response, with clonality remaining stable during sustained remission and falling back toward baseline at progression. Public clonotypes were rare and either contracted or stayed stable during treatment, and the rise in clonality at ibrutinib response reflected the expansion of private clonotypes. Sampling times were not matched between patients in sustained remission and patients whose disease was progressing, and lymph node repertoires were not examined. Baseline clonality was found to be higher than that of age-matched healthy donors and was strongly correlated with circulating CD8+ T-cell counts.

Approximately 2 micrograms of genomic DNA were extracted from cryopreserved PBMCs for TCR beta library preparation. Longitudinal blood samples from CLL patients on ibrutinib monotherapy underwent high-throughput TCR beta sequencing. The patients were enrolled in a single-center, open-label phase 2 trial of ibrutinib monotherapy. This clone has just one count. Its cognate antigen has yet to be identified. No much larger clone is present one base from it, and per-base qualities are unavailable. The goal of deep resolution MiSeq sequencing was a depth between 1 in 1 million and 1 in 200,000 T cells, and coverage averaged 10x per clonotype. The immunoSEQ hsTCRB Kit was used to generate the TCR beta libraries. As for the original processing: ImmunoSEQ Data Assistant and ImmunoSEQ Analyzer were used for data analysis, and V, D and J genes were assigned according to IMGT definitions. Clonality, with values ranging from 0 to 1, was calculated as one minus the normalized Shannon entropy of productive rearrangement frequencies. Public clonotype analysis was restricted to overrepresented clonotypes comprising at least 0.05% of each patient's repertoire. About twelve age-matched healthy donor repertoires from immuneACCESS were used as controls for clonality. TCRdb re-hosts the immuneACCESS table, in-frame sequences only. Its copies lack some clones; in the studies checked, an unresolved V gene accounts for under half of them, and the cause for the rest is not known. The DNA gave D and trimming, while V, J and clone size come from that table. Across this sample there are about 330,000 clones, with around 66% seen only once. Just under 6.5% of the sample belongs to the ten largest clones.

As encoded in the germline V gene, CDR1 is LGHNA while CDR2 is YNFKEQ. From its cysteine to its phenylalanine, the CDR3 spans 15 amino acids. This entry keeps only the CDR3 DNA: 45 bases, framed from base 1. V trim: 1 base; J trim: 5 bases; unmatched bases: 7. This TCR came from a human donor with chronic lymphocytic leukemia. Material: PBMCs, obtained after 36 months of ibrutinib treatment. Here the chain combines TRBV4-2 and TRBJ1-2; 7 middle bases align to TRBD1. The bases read TGTGCCAGCAGCCAAGGACCGGGACAGCGGTATGGCTACACCTTC. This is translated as CASSQGPGQRYGYTF.